Below are 18 T cell receptor beta chains sequenced from a single sample in a study of identical twins. Each CDR3 protein is one row after TCRdb ran MiXCR on the 5' RACE reads. The sample yields 450,000 or so distinct CDR3 sequences, more than 13% seen once. The same sample was also used in a study of yellow fever vaccine responses in identical twins.

The source material was CD4+ T cells sorted from blood. These receptors all stem from a woman in her late teens or twenties in good health.

The rearrangement joins TRBV28 to TRBJ2-3; unclear D gene. The CDR3 loop spans 16 amino acids. The V end was cut by 3 bases, the J end by 2 bases, with 15 bases between. The V gene's germline CDR1 is MDHEN and CDR2 SYDVKM. The chain's CDR3 is CASSLAWPGLTDTQYF. The CDR3 DNA is TGTGCCAGCAGTTTGGCCTGGCCCGGCCTCACAGATACGCAGTATTTT.

This clonotype was found a few times. This chain uses TRBV28 with TRBJ2-2; 10 bases are shared with TRBD2. Unmatched junction bases numbered 11, after V lost 4 bases and J lost 6 bases. The germline V gene has CDR1 MDHEN and CDR2 SYDVKM. The CDR3 sequence is 17 residues long. The CDR3 DNA reads TGTGCCAGCAGTTCCTTGGGCCTAGCGGGAGTTGCCGGGGAGCTGTTTTTT. Its protein product is CASSSLGLAGVAGELFF.

This chain links TRBV2 with TRBJ2-1; TRBD1 matches 7 bases. The V segment lost 3 bases and the J segment 6 bases; nucleotides outside the gene matches: 17. CDR1 is SNHLY and CDR2 is FYNNEI in the germline V gene. There are 18 residues in the CDR3. The DNA of the CDR3 is TGTGCCAGCAGTGACCTATTTCGGACAGGTAGTTCTGTCAATGAGCAGTTCTTC. Translation gives CASSDLFRTGSSVNEQFF.

The V gene is TRBV6-1, the J gene TRBJ1-5; D not resolved. This CDR3 comprises 15 residues. V was clipped by 5 bases and J by 0 bases, with 11 bases between them. Germline V gene data show CDR1 as MNHNS and CDR2 as SASEGT. CDR3 sequence (DNA): TGTGCCAGCAGTCCACAGAGATATAGCAATCAGCCCCAGCATTTT. This codes for CASSPQRYSNQPQHF.

This clonotype was observed a handful of times. The chain combines TRBV20-1 with TRBJ2-3; TRBD2 aligns across 10 bases. V trimming: 4 bases; J trimming: 3 bases; junction bases outside the gene matches: 10. Germline V gene sequence: CDR1 DFQATT, CDR2 SNEGSKA (reference sequence). This CDR3 region has 16 residues. This chain's CDR3 is CSATKKAGGTTDTQYF. The CDR3 DNA reads as TGCAGTGCTACCAAAAAAGCGGGAGGGACGACAGATACGCAGTATTTT.

This clonotype appeared a few times. The J gene is TRBJ1-1, the V gene TRBV12-3 or TRBV12-4; TRBD1 matches at 8 bases. After removal of 7 bases from V and 5 bases from J, the junction contained 6 bases not matched to a gene. This CDR3 is 13 amino acids long. This chain's CDR3 is CASIRTGRTEAFF. The CDR3 bases are TGTGCCAGCATCCGGACAGGGCGGACTGAAGCTTTCTTT.

This clonotype was recorded many times. The gene calls are TRBV7-2 and TRBJ1-1; D uncertain. The CDR3 runs to 13 residues. Trimming took 4 bases from V and 4 from J, leaving 10 bases between them. The germline gives CDR1 SGHTA, CDR2 FQGNSA. The CDR3 here is CASSSREGTEAFF. DNA for the CDR3: TGTGCCAGCAGCTCTAGGGAGGGCACTGAAGCTTTCTTT.

There are a few counts of this clonotype. The rearrangement links TRBV20-1 to TRBJ2-7; 12 nucleotides agree with TRBD2. The ends lost 5 bases at V and 4 bases at J; junction bases unmatched: 3. This CDR3 is 13 amino acids long. Germline V lookup: CDR1 DFQATT, CDR2 SNEGSKA (reference sequence). CDR3 DNA sequence: TGCAGTGCTCCGACTAGCGGGAGATACGAGCAGTACTTC. It is translated as CSAPTSGRYEQYF.

This clonotype has a count of ten or more. This chain joins TRBV7-8 and TRBJ1-5; D gene uncertain. Germline assignment: CDR1 SGHVS and CDR2 FQNEAQ. This CDR3 contains 14 residues. V was trimmed by 0 bases and J by 1 base, leaving 4 bases between them. CDR3 in amino acids: CASSLAQSNQPQHF. In DNA form, the CDR3 reads TGTGCCAGCAGCTTAGCGCAGAGCAATCAGCCCCAGCATTTT.

This clonotype was found a few times. The chain uses TRBV3-1 and TRBJ2-7; D remains unclear. The V gene lost 1 base and the J gene lost 6 bases, with 13 bases spanning the gap. Looked up from germline, CDR1 is LGHDT and CDR2 is YNNKEL (reference sequence). The CDR3 is 14 residues long. The CDR3 DNA reads as TGTGCCAGCAGCCAAGTTAACGGACGAAGCGAGCAGTACTTC. It is translated as CASSQVNGRSEQYF.

The rearrangement links TRBV7-2 to TRBJ2-5; 11 bases agree with TRBD1. CDR3 size: 15 residues. Per the germline V gene, CDR1 is SGHTA and CDR2 is FQGNSA. The V and J ends lost 1 base and 5 bases, in that order; junction bases with no gene match: 3. The CDR3: CASSLEGTGGETQYF. The CDR3 DNA follows: TGTGCCAGCAGCTTAGAAGGGACAGGGGGGGAGACCCAGTACTTC.

This chain uses TRBV24-1 with TRBJ2-7; TRBD1 agrees at 9 bases. Per the germline V gene, CDR1 is KGHDR and CDR2 is SFDVKD. The V segment lost 4 bases and the J segment 1 base; nucleotides outside the gene matches: 7. The CDR3 has 16 residues. The CDR3 loop reads CATSDAGQGRSYEQYF. DNA for the CDR3: TGTGCCACCAGTGACGCGGGACAGGGAAGGTCCTACGAGCAGTACTTC.

At least ten counts were recorded for this clonotype. The chain carries TRBV12-3 or TRBV12-4 and TRBJ2-7; 8 bases fit TRBD2. The ends lost 3 bases at V and 6 bases at J; junction bases unmatched: 10. The CDR3 consists of 15 residues. The CDR3 bases are TGTGCCAGCAGTTTGGGTCGGGGGGGATTCTCCGAGCAGTACTTC. Protein: CASSLGRGGFSEQYF.

This clonotype was counted a few times. V is TRBV28 and J is TRBJ2-7; 11 bases map to TRBD2. The CDR3 sequence is 13 residues long. Trimming cost V 10 bases and J 3 bases; bases outside gene matches: 5. The germline V gene has CDR1 MDHEN and CDR2 SYDVKM. CDR3 sequence: CATSGLAVYEQYF. The DNA for the CDR3 is TGTGCCACCTCGGGACTAGCGGTCTACGAGCAGTACTTC.

The chain recombines TRBV7-3 with TRBJ1-1, with D perhaps TRBD1 (5 bases). This CDR3 comprises 14 residues. V shed 0 bases and J shed 1 base, with 6 bases lying between them. Germline V gene data show CDR1 as SGHTA and CDR2 as FQGTGA. CDR3 nucleotide sequence: TGTGCCAGCAGCTTAACAAGGGGGAACACTGAAGCTTTCTTT. Translation gives CASSLTRGNTEAFF. Combining the CDR3 with reference TRBV7-3 and TRBJ1-1 gives the whole variable domain GAGVSQTPSNKVTEKGKYVELRCDPISGHTALYWYRQSLGQGPEFLIYFQGTGAADDSGLPNDRFFAVRPEGSVSTLKIQRTERGDSAVYLCASSLTRGNTEAFFGQGTRLTVV.

A few counts support this clonotype. J is TRBJ2-2 and V is TRBV20-1; 8 bases agree with TRBD2. CDR3 size: 14 residues. CDR1 is DFQATT, CDR2 SNEGSKA, per germline (reference sequence). Trimming took 7 bases from V and 5 from J; bases not matched to a gene: 9. The CDR3 DNA reads TGCAGTGGAGCACCGGGGGGGCGAACCGGGGAGCTGTTTTTT. It yields the protein CSGAPGGRTGELFF.

This clonotype has only a few counts. V is TRBV4-2 and J is TRBJ2-5; 11 bases fit TRBD1. The CDR3 consists of 16 residues. Looked up from germline, CDR1 is LGHNA and CDR2 is YNFKEQ. Germline trimming cut 4 bases from V and 5 bases from J; bases unmatched to any gene: 9. CDR3 sequence (DNA): TGTGCCAGCAGCCGAAGGACAGGGGGCGCGAGGGAGACCCAGTACTTC. It translates to CASSRRTGGARETQYF.

The chain couples TRBV4-3 to TRBJ2-6, with TRBD2 as a possible D gene (6 bases). Trimming shortened V by 0 bases and J by 5 bases, and 17 bases separated the two germline ends. Germline V CDR1 and CDR2: LGHNA, YSLEER. The CDR3 has 18 residues. The CDR3 spells CASSQEGSGPLRANVLTF. CDR3 sequence (DNA): TGCGCCAGCAGCCAAGAAGGTAGCGGCCCCCTTAGGGCCAACGTCCTGACTTTC.